This T cell receptor beta chain is drawn from a study of blood T cell repertoires in COVID-19. Looking at the study overall: Some COVID-19 samples were acute and others convalescent; all came from the United States, Italy and Spain. Sources were T cells, B-cell-depleted T cells, or PBMCs; the material itself was cDNA or gDNA.

The CDR3 is 15 residues long. The V gene lost 0 bases and the J gene lost 0 bases, with 9 bases spanning the gap. Germline CDR1 is SGHRS and CDR2 is YFSETQ. How the authors handled the data: Reference gene primers were amplified, and this amplification served to estimate nucleated cell counts. The assay was immunoSEQ multiplex PCR, and TCRdb's table has in-frame clones only and misses some. The V and J calls and the clone size are those of that table, but D and trimming were determined from the DNA. Of 85,000 to 110,000 clones in the sample, over 65% were seen once. What was sequenced was peripheral blood. The origin of this receptor is a human donor in a cohort sampled during active COVID-19. The chain recombines TRBV5-1 with TRBJ1-1; TRBD1 is a possible D gene (6 bases). CDR3 loop: CASSLAQGLNTEAFF. DNA of the CDR3: TGCGCCAGCAGCTTGGCCCAGGGGCTGAACACTGAAGCTTTCTTT.